What follows are 30 T cell receptor beta chains derived from one specimen sequenced in a study of blood T cell repertoires in COVID-19. Repertoires were generated with immunoSEQ multiplex PCR, while TCRdb's copy carries only in-frame clones and drops some. The sample shows about 74,000 clones, nearly 80% of them seen only once. The material sequenced was peripheral blood. These receptors were taken from a human donor in a cohort sampled during active COVID-19.

This chain uses TRBV5-6 with TRBJ2-7; tentative D call: TRBD2 (6 bases). The V gene's germline CDR1 is SGHDT and CDR2 YYEEEE. The CDR3 runs to 17 residues. Trimming pared 4 bases from V and 5 bases from J, leaving 25 bases between. The CDR3 sequence is CASSPWALAAPGDEQYV. CDR3 bases: TGTGCCAGCAGCCCGTGGGCCTTAGCGGCCCCGGGTGACGAGCAGTACGTC.

The V and J genes are TRBV4-3 and TRBJ1-4, with D possibly TRBD1 on 5 matching bases. The CDR3 loop spans 18 amino acids. The germline CDR1 and CDR2 sequences are LGHNA and YSLEER. V was pared by 0 bases and J by 0 bases, with 14 bases between. In DNA form, the CDR3 reads TGCGCCAGCAGCCAAGATGTGGTGGGACTTCCAACTAATGAAAAACTGTTTTTT. This encodes CASSQDVVGLPTNEKLFF.

V is TRBV7-2 and J is TRBJ1-1; 9 bases map to TRBD1. The junction had 5 bases not matched to a gene; V was cut back by 1 base and J by 5 bases. There are 15 residues in the CDR3. In germline, CDR1 is SGHTA, CDR2 FQGNSA. CDR3 amino acids: CASSLGTGVRTEAFF. CDR3 bases: TGTGCCAGCAGCTTAGGGACAGGGGTGAGGACTGAAGCTTTCTTT.

This chain links TRBV6-6 with TRBJ2-7; 8 positions agree with TRBD1. The CDR3 runs to 15 residues. The germline V gene encodes CDR1 MNHNY and CDR2 SVGAGI (reference sequence). V trimming: 0 bases; J trimming: 6 bases; junction bases outside the gene matches: 7. CDR3 in amino acids: CASSYSTGQGGEQYV. DNA of the CDR3: TGTGCCAGCAGTTACTCAACAGGACAGGGTGGCGAGCAGTACGTC.

This clone was seen only once. V and J are TRBV2 and TRBJ2-7; 8 nucleotides align to TRBD2. Germline V gene lookup returns CDR1 SNHLY and CDR2 FYNNEI. The V gene end was trimmed by 7 bases and the J gene end by 2 bases; junction bases not matched to a gene: 7. This CDR3 region has 14 residues. CDR3 in amino acids: CASKLTSAAYEQYF. The CDR3 bases are TGTGCCAGCAAGCTGACTAGCGCGGCCTACGAGCAGTACTTC.

Concerning this clone: The same CDR3 also results from other DNA sequences found in this sample. This rearrangement joins TRBV9 to TRBJ2-3; 9 bases align to TRBD2. CDR3 length: 16 residues. Trimming cost V 4 bases and J 4 bases; bases outside gene matches: 10. Germline values: CDR1 SGDLS, CDR2 YYNGEE. The CDR3 DNA reads TGTGCCAGCAGCTCCGGGGGGCGGGGGGGACCAGATACGCAGTATTTT. This gives the protein CASSSGGRGGPDTQYF. Full variable domain (remainder filled in from reference TRBV9 and TRBJ2-3): DSGVTQTPKHLITATGQRVTLRCSPRSGDLSVYWYQQSLDQGLQFLIQYYNGEERAKGNILERFSAQQFPDLHSELNLSSLELGDSALYFCASSSGGRGGPDTQYFGPGTRLTVL.

The chain employs TRBV5-1 and TRBJ2-1; the D gene is possibly TRBD2 (7 bases). V lost 0 bases and J 5 bases, leaving 12 bases between the germline ends. Looked up from germline, CDR1 is SGHRS and CDR2 is YFSETQ. CDR3 length: 15 amino acids. In nucleotides, the CDR3 is TGCGCCAGCAGCTTGGGTGGCGGGGGCAACAATGAGCAGTTCTTC. This codes for CASSLGGGGNNEQFF.

The chain uses TRBV7-3 and TRBJ2-2; 7 bases are a match to TRBD1. Germline values: CDR1 SGHTA, CDR2 FQGTGA. CDR3 size: 14 residues. V lost 5 bases and J lost 7; bases outside the gene matches: 7. The CDR3 nucleotides read TGTGCCAGCAGCCCAAGACAGGGTTACGGGGAGCTGTTTTTT. This sequence encodes CASSPRQGYGELFF.

The chain couples TRBV24-1 to TRBJ2-1; D unclear. CDR3 length equals 14 residues. Trimming removed 1 base at V and 4 bases at J, with 7 bases between. Germline values: CDR1 KGHDR, CDR2 SFDVKD. DNA of the CDR3: TGTGCCACCAGTGATTTTGCAACATACAATGAGCAGTTCTTC. It is translated as CATSDFATYNEQFF.

This chain connects TRBV7-2 to TRBJ2-7, with unresolved D. The germline gives CDR1 SGHTA, CDR2 FQGNSA. The ends were cut back, 7 bases at V and 4 bases at J, with 11 bases in the middle. The CDR3 length is 12 residues. CDR3 sequence: CASTSLAYEQYF. CDR3 nucleotide sequence: TGTGCCAGCACTTCATTGGCATACGAGCAGTACTTC.

The chain employs TRBV5-1 and TRBJ2-1; 9 nucleotides align to TRBD1. V lost 5 bases, J lost 7 bases, and 10 bases stayed unmatched. This CDR3 has 15 amino acids. Germline CDR1 is SGHRS and CDR2 is YFSETQ. CDR3 in DNA: TGCGCCAGCAGATACGGGACAGGGATTTATAATGAGCAGTTCTTC. It is translated as CASRYGTGIYNEQFF.

This rearrangement joins TRBV4-2 to TRBJ2-1; D is undetermined. The V end was cut by 0 bases, the J end by 3 bases, with 3 bases between. The V gene's germline CDR1 is LGHNA and CDR2 YNFKEQ. The CDR3 is 13 residues long. This CDR3 reads CASSQDYYNEQFF. DNA of the CDR3: TGTGCCAGCAGCCAAGACTACTACAATGAGCAGTTCTTC.

Only a few counts were recorded for this clone. The chain recombines TRBV18 with TRBJ2-3; a weak D match, TRBD2 (6 bases). Germline-derived CDR1 and CDR2 are KGHSH and LQKENI. The CDR3 contains 15 residues. V dropped 4 bases and J dropped 2 bases, with 13 bases sitting between them. The DNA of the CDR3 is TGTGCCAGCTCACGTCCCGCGGGACCCACAGATACGCAGTATTTT. This sequence encodes CASSRPAGPTDTQYF. The variable domain in full, completed from reference TRBV18 and TRBJ2-3, reads NAGVMQNPRHLVRRRGQEARLRCSPMKGHSHVYWYRQLPEEGLKFMVYLQKENIIDESGMPKERFSAEFPKEGPSILRIQQVVRGDSAAYFCASSRPAGPTDTQYFGPGTRLTVL.

The chain combines TRBV6-5 with TRBJ1-1, with 8 bases lining up with TRBD1. J was trimmed by 0 bases and V by 10 bases; bases with no gene match: 4. Germline V gene data show CDR1 as MNHEY and CDR2 as SVGAGI. The CDR3 loop spans 13 amino acids. The CDR3 region has the DNA TGTGCCATTGGGGACAGGCTGAACACTGAAGCTTTCTTT. This sequence encodes CAIGDRLNTEAFF.

The J gene is TRBJ1-2, the V gene TRBV6-5; D is unresolved. Germline CDR1 is MNHEY and CDR2 is SVGAGI. This CDR3 has 14 residues. Trimming stripped 5 bases from V and 0 bases from J, with 10 bases between. Written as DNA, the CDR3 is TGTGCCAGCAGTCGAGGTTTTTCTAACTATGGCTACACCTTC. Translated, it gives CASSRGFSNYGYTF.

The V and J genes are TRBV6-5 and TRBJ1-2, with 10 nucleotides matching TRBD1. Germline V gene data show CDR1 as MNHEY and CDR2 as SVGAGI. The CDR3 sequence is 14 residues long. V lost 6 bases to trimming and J lost 4 bases; unmatched junction nucleotides: 5. In nucleotides, the CDR3 is TGTGCCAGCAGAAGACAGGGGGCTAGCTATGGCTACACCTTC. Translation: CASRRQGASYGYTF.

This clone appeared a few times. CDR3 sequence (DNA): TGTGCCAGCAGTCCGGACAGGGAACACTATGGCTACACCTTC. It is translated as CASSPDREHYGYTF. This chain connects TRBV2 to TRBJ1-2, with TRBD1 matching over 8 bases. The CDR3 contains 14 residues. The V segment lost 5 bases and the J segment 3 bases; nucleotides outside the gene matches: 5. Per germline, CDR1 SNHLY and CDR2 FYNNEI.

This chain uses TRBV2 with TRBJ1-2; maybe TRBD1 (5 bases). Trimming removed 5 bases from V and 2 bases from J, with 12 bases in between. The CDR3 is 14 amino acids. Germline CDR1 is SNHLY and CDR2 is FYNNEI. The CDR3: CASSRQGGNYGYTF. CDR3 sequence (DNA): TGTGCCAGCAGTAGGCAGGGCGGCAACTATGGCTACACCTTC.

This chain connects TRBV15 to TRBJ2-5, with D possibly being TRBD1 (5 bases). Germline-derived CDR1 and CDR2 are LNHNV and YYDKDF (reference sequence). Between the trimmed V and J ends, which lost 4 bases and 3 bases, there was a span of 12 bases. The CDR3 is made up of 14 amino acids. The DNA for the CDR3 is TGTGCCACCAGCACCGGACACCCTAAAGAGACCCAGTACTTC. Translated, it gives CATSTGHPKETQYF.

The V and J genes are TRBV7-9 and TRBJ1-2, with 9 bases lining up with TRBD1. The V gene's germline CDR1 is SEHNR and CDR2 FQNEAQ (reference sequence). V shed 5 bases and J 9 bases; nucleotides not matched to a gene: 19. CDR3 length: 17 residues. CDR3 in DNA: TGTGCCAGCAGCCCCCTCGTACAGGGGGCGCCTATGGATAGCTACACCTTC. Amino acid sequence: CASSPLVQGAPMDSYTF.

This clone showed up just once. This rearrangement joins TRBV7-3 to TRBJ1-1; 7 bases map to TRBD1. V trimming: 5 bases; J trimming: 6 bases; junction bases outside the gene matches: 15. Germline values: CDR1 SGHTA, CDR2 FQGTGA. This CDR3 spans 16 amino acids. The CDR3: CASSPGRGRGFSEAFF. For the CDR3, the DNA is TGTGCCAGCAGCCCCGGGAGGGGGCGCGGGTTCTCTGAAGCTTTCTTT.

The chain links TRBV6-5 to TRBJ1-6; perhaps TRBD1 as D (5 bases). Trimming took 5 bases from V and 5 from J, leaving 13 bases between them. The CDR3 length is 15 residues. In germline, CDR1 is MNHEY, CDR2 SVGAGI. The CDR3: CASSRLWGDNSPLHF. The CDR3 nucleotides read TGTGCCAGCAGTCGACTTTGGGGGGATAATTCACCCCTCCACTTT.

The genes are TRBV5-1 and TRBJ1-2; TRBD1 is a possible D gene (5 bases). This CDR3 region has 15 residues. Germline lookup yields CDR1 SGHRS and CDR2 YFSETQ. The V end was cut by 4 bases, the J end by 3 bases, with 16 bases between. CDR3 DNA sequence: TGCGCCAGCAGCCGCGAACGACAGCTAGACTATGGCTACACCTTC. Protein sequence: CASSRERQLDYGYTF.

The chain has TRBV6-5 and TRBJ2-1; D not certain. Per the germline V gene, CDR1 is MNHEY and CDR2 is SVGAGI. This CDR3 spans 11 amino acids. The germline V and J ends were trimmed by 6 bases and 15 bases, with 15 bases remaining between them. CDR3 residues: CASSSRRVWFF. As DNA, the CDR3 is TGTGCCAGCAGCTCTAGACGGGTCTGGTTCTTC.

The chain joins TRBV18 to TRBJ1-4; 7 bases are a match to TRBD1. Germline V gives CDR1 KGHSH, CDR2 LQKENI. With 1 base clipped from V and 7 bases from J, the junction kept 3 bases outside the gene matches. CDR3 size: 14 residues. CDR3 bases: TGTGCCAGCTCACCACAGGGGGCAGGTGAAAAACTGTTTTTT. It is translated as CASSPQGAGEKLFF.

This chain joins TRBV19 and TRBJ2-5; tentative D call: TRBD1 (5 bases). The V end lost 4 bases, the J end lost 2 bases, and 14 bases lay between the germline ends. This CDR3 is built from 15 residues. CDR1 and CDR2 (germline): LNHDA, SQIVND (reference sequence). CDR3 nucleotides: TGTGCCAGTAGTAGCTTCGGAAGGGGACAAGAGACCCAGTACTTC. This sequence encodes CASSSFGRGQETQYF.

The chain has TRBV3-1 (or the pseudogene TRBV3-2) and TRBJ1-2, with D tentatively TRBD1 (6 bases). Germline V gene data show CDR1 as LGHDT and CDR2 as YNNKEL (reference sequence). The CDR3 extends over 17 amino acids. The V end lost 0 bases, the J end lost 3 bases, and 17 bases lay between the germline ends. CDR3 loop: CASSQDRDTSVYYGYTF. The CDR3 DNA reads as TGTGCCAGCAGCCAAGATAGGGACACCTCGGTATACTATGGCTACACCTTC.

The V call is TRBV30, the J call TRBJ2-2; 10 bases fit TRBD1. J was trimmed by 8 bases and V by 5 bases; bases with no gene match: 17. From germline, CDR1 is GTSNPN and CDR2 SVGIG (reference sequence). This CDR3 has 17 residues. CDR3 sequence (DNA): TGTGCCTGGGATAGAGGGCCGGGACAGGGGATAACAGGGGAGCTGTTTTTT. It yields the protein CAWDRGPGQGITGELFF. Full variable domain (remainder filled in from reference TRBV30 and TRBJ2-2): SQTIHQWPATLVQPVGSPLSLECTVEGTSNPNLYWYRQAAGRGLQLLFYSVGIGQISSEVPQNLSASRPQDRQFILSSKKLLLSDSGFYLCAWDRGPGQGITGELFFGEGSRLTVL.

V gene TRBV19 combines with J gene TRBJ1-4; no clear D. V gave up 4 bases and J gave up 0 bases, with 9 bases separating them. CDR1 is LNHDA and CDR2 is SQIVND in the germline V gene (reference sequence). The CDR3 runs to 15 residues. Here the CDR3 DNA reads TGTGCCAGTAGTACGCGACGGGCAACTAATGAAAAACTGTTTTTT. The encoded protein is CASSTRRATNEKLFF. The whole variable domain, filled in from reference TRBV19 and TRBJ1-4, reads DGGITQSPKYLFRKEGQNVTLSCEQNLNHDAMYWYRQDPGQGLRLIYYSQIVNDFQKGDIAEGYSVSREKKESFPLTVTSAQKNPTAFYLCASSTRRATNEKLFFGSGTQLSVL.

The V and J genes are TRBV4-2 and TRBJ2-7; 7 nucleotides line up with TRBD1. Germline lookup yields CDR1 LGHNA and CDR2 YNFKEQ. The V and J ends lost 1 base and 5 bases, in that order; junction bases with no gene match: 8. CDR3 length: 15 residues. This chain's CDR3 is CASSQGSQGEHEQYF. As DNA, the CDR3 is TGTGCCAGCAGCCAAGGGAGCCAGGGGGAGCACGAGCAGTACTTC.